These 16 T cell receptor beta chains were all obtained from the same sample, sequenced in a study of T cell responses to AZD1222 COVID-19 vaccine. The assay was immunoSEQ multiplex PCR, and TCRdb's table has in-frame clones only and misses some. The sample lists around 100,000 clones; about 91% were seen once. The sequencing here drew on peripheral blood, taken on day 0 of AZD1222 vaccination. The receptors originated from an adult in good health.

This chain links TRBV4-2 with TRBJ1-1; D is perhaps TRBD1 (5 bases). This CDR3 is 18 amino acids long. V lost 0 bases, J lost 0 bases, and 17 bases lay in between. In germline, CDR1 is LGHNA, CDR2 YNFKEQ. The CDR3 protein is CASSQDAGRYLLNTEAFF. The CDR3 DNA sequence: TGTGCCAGCAGCCAAGATGCAGGGCGGTACCTATTGAACACTGAAGCTTTCTTT.

The chain recombines TRBV11-2 with TRBJ1-5, with D perhaps matching TRBD1 (5 bases). CDR3 length: 15 residues. The germline V gene has CDR1 SGHAT and CDR2 FQNNGV. V was shortened by 2 bases and J by 6 bases, with 14 bases between the two germline ends. Written as DNA, the CDR3 is TGTGCCAGCAGCTTATTCTCAGGGTTGGGTCAGCCCCAGCATTTT. Its translation is CASSLFSGLGQPQHF. Supplemented by reference TRBV11-2 and TRBJ1-5, the full variable domain reads EAGVAQSPRYKIIEKRQSVAFWCNPISGHATLYWYQQILGQGPKLLIQFQNNGVVDDSQLPKDRFSAERLKGVDSTLKIQPAKLEDSAVYLCASSLFSGLGQPQHFGDGTRLSIL.

The table lists this clone with a few counts. The genes are TRBV27 and TRBJ1-1; 7 nucleotides agree with TRBD1. Unmatched junction bases numbered 7, after V lost 4 bases and J lost 5 bases. There are 14 residues in the CDR3. CDR1 is MNHEY, CDR2 SMNVEV, per germline (reference sequence). CDR3: CASSYRGGGTEAFF. In DNA form, the CDR3 reads TGTGCCAGCAGTTACAGGGGTGGAGGAACTGAAGCTTTCTTT.

This sequence joins TRBV4-1 and TRBJ2-7, with D tentatively TRBD2 (5 bases). The CDR3 consists of 12 residues. The germline V gene encodes CDR1 MGHRA and CDR2 YSYEKL. Trimming cost V 1 base and J 6 bases, with 7 bases left between them. Written as DNA, the CDR3 is TGCGCCAGCAGCCAAGGCGGACTCGAGCAGTACTTC. This gives the protein CASSQGGLEQYF.

The chain uses TRBV6-1 and TRBJ1-2; TRBD1 aligns across 9 bases. The CDR3 covers 14 residues. The germline V gene has CDR1 MNHNS and CDR2 SASEGT. Germline trimming cut 3 bases from V and 9 bases from J; bases unmatched to any gene: 8. CDR3 sequence: CASSDRDRAYRYTF. The CDR3 nucleotides read TGTGCCAGCAGTGACCGGGACAGGGCTTATCGCTACACCTTC.

The V call is TRBV5-1, the J call TRBJ1-4; no reliable D call. The CDR3 spans 12 residues. Germline V gene sequence: CDR1 SGHRS, CDR2 YFSETQ. The germline V and J ends were trimmed by 4 bases and 4 bases, with 5 bases remaining between them. CDR3 sequence reads: CASSNLNEKLFF. In DNA form, the CDR3 reads TGCGCCAGCAGCAACCTTAATGAAAAACTGTTTTTT.

This clone was seen a few times. Lacking the conserved final phenylalanine or tryptophan, this CDR3 likely reflects a read error. The chain uses TRBV5-5 and TRBJ1-6, with a possible D match to TRBD1 (5 bases). The length of the CDR3 is 16 residues. Germline V CDR1 and CDR2: SGHKS, YYEKEE (reference sequence). Deletions cut 4 bases from V and 0 bases from J, with 11 bases between. CDR3 in DNA: TGTGCCAGCAGCGACCCAGGGAGCTCCTATAATTCACCCCTCCACCTT. Translated, it gives CASSDPGSSYNSPLHL.

CDR3 DNA: TGTGCCAGCAGTTCATTCAGGGATGGAGATACGCAGTATTTT. Translated, it gives CASSSFRDGDTQYF. The chain combines TRBV6-5 with TRBJ2-3, with D tentatively TRBD1 (5 bases). This CDR3 has 14 amino acids. V dropped 4 bases and J dropped 5 bases, with 13 bases sitting between them. CDR1 is MNHEY, CDR2 SVGAGI, per germline.

With respect to this clone: The DNA is omitted, as the CDR3 cannot be located on it reliably, and the CDR3 follows TCRdb's listing. The chain couples TRBV6-5 to TRBJ2-3; TRBD1 is taken as the D call from the table, unchecked against the DNA. A total of 14 residues make up the CDR3, ends included. The germline gives CDR1 MNHEY, CDR2 SVGAGI. CDR3 amino acids: CASSTSDKPDTQYF.

The chain links TRBV11-3 to TRBJ1-1; 8 bases match TRBD1. The CDR3 covers 16 residues. The trim removed 2 bases at V and 1 base at J, leaving 6 bases unmatched. CDR1 is SGHNT and CDR2 is YENEEA in the germline V gene. The CDR3 DNA follows: TGTGCCAGCAGCTTACACAGGGGGAGACAGAACACTGAAGCTTTCTTT. It translates to CASSLHRGRQNTEAFF. Variable domain in full (rest from reference TRBV11-3 and TRBJ1-1): EAGVVQSPRYKIIEKKQPVAFWCNPISGHNTLYWYLQNLGQGPELLIRYENEEAVDDSQLPKDRFSAERLKGVDSTLKIQPAELGDSAVYLCASSLHRGRQNTEAFFGQGTRLTVV.

The V call is TRBV27, the J call TRBJ2-1, with 7 bases matching TRBD1. This CDR3 is 14 amino acids long. V gave up 7 bases and J gave up 5 bases; unmatched junction bases: 8. Germline V gene data show CDR1 as MNHEY and CDR2 as SMNVEV (reference sequence). CDR3 sequence: CASTSGTVNNEQFF. CDR3 DNA: TGTGCCAGCACCTCAGGGACAGTAAACAATGAGCAGTTCTTC.

This clone has a handful of counts. The sample has other DNA sequences that encode this CDR3 too. The chain employs TRBV19 and TRBJ1-2; TRBD1 matches 8 bases. J gave up 2 bases and V 3 bases, and 2 bases lay outside the gene matches. CDR1 is LNHDA, CDR2 SQIVND, per germline (reference sequence). This CDR3 contains 14 residues. This chain's CDR3 is CASSIDRGNYGYTF. CDR3 DNA sequence: TGTGCCAGTAGTATTGACAGGGGAAACTATGGCTACACCTTC.

V gene TRBV6-5 combines with J gene TRBJ2-2; TRBD1 matches 7 bases. Germline CDR1 MNHEY, CDR2 SVGAGI. The CDR3 spans 15 residues. Trimming at V came to 6 bases and at J to 4 bases, leaving 8 bases not matched to a gene. The CDR3 DNA reads TGTGCCAGCAGACGACAGGGTGTGGGCACCGGGGAGCTGTTTTTT. Its protein is CASRRQGVGTGELFF.

The V and J genes are TRBV7-6 and TRBJ2-1, with D possibly matching TRBD2 (7 bases). V was trimmed by 0 bases and J by 5 bases, leaving 23 bases between them. Germline V lookup: CDR1 SGHVS, CDR2 FNYEAQ. CDR3 size: 19 residues. Here the CDR3 DNA reads TGTGCCAGCAGCTTAGCCAATGGGGGGGCCAGCGTGGGAGACAATGAGCAGTTCTTC. Protein sequence: CASSLANGGASVGDNEQFF. Based on the CDR3 plus reference TRBV7-6 and TRBJ2-1, the full variable domain is GAGVSQSPRYKVTKRGQDVALRCDPISGHVSLYWYRQALGQGPEFLTYFNYEAQQDKSGLPNDRFSAERPEGSISTLTIQRTEQRDSAMYRCASSLANGGASVGDNEQFFGPGTRLTVL.

V gene TRBV9 combines with J gene TRBJ2-1; D may be TRBD2 (6 bases). The CDR3 is 15 amino acids. V was pared by 3 bases and J by 6 bases, with 16 bases between. CDR1 is SGDLS and CDR2 is YYNGEE in the germline V gene. The CDR3 region has the DNA TGTGCCAGCAGCGGACCGGGGGTTTCCATCAATGAGCAGTTCTTC. This translates into CASSGPGVSINEQFF.

This chain uses TRBV30 with TRBJ2-7, with TRBD2 identical over 15 bases. J lost 5 bases, V lost 2 bases, and 4 bases had no gene match. Looked up from germline, CDR1 is GTSNPN and CDR2 is SVGIG (reference sequence). The CDR3 loop spans 15 amino acids. CDR3 in DNA: TGTGCCTGGAGTCCAGGACTAGCGGGGGGGAACGAGCAGTACTTC. It translates to CAWSPGLAGGNEQYF.